Reported below is one TCR beta chain. This sample is part of a study of radiation and T cells in renal cell carcinoma. In the study overall: Nephrectomy followed 15 Gy stereotactic body radiation by 4 weeks.

V was shortened by 2 bases and J by 6 bases, with 7 bases between the two germline ends. In germline, CDR1 is MNHNY, CDR2 SVGAGI (reference sequence). This CDR3 comprises 12 residues. Time point noted: baseline pretreatment blood. Regarding treatment: 15 Gy SBRT to primary tumor, nephrectomy 4 weeks later. TCRdb keeps only in-frame clones here, not all; method: immunoSEQ multiplex PCR. The sample carries approximately 45,000 clones, around 83% recorded once. This rearrangement joins TRBV6-6 to TRBJ1-1; weak D call: TRBD1 (5 bases). The starting material was blood, obtained from a patient whose treatment included radiotherapy and nephrectomy. The TCR sequence derives from a woman between 70 and 85 years old with renal cell carcinoma. CDR3 nucleotides: TGTGCCAGCAGTTACGGGGCGTCTGAAGCTTTCTTT. It specifies CASSYGASEAFF.